This TCR beta chain is from a study of T cells in Graves' hyperthyroidism and ophthalmopathy. General study results and limits: In the blood, most expanded thyroid clonotypes above 0.001 appeared as well.

It was RNA transcripts that yielded the amplified TCR beta CDR3 regions. During a first-round RT-PCR of the TCR CDR3, the HTBI primer set was used. MiXCR, applied by TCRdb to the multiplex PCR reads, yields one record per CDR3 protein. The sample contains approximately 410,000 distinct CDR3 sequences, roughly 14% of which appear only once. Germline V gene sequence: CDR1 LGHNT, CDR2 FRNRAP. The CDR3 totals 14 residues. Deletions cut 1 base from V and 5 bases from J, with 11 bases between. Many counts were recorded for this clonotype. Its target is not known. Sequencing was done on a sample of blood. The sequence was collected from a man between 18 and 29 years old with Graves' ophthalmopathy. This chain connects TRBV12-5 to TRBJ1-1, with a tentative D call TRBD1 (5 bases). CDR3 sequence: CASGLGDGGTEAFF. CDR3 coding DNA: TGTGCTAGTGGTTTGGGGGATGGGGGGACTGAAGCTTTCTTT.